The rows below give T cell receptor beta chains drawn from one sample of a study of CD8+ T cells in alopecia areata. Libraries were prepared by immunoSEQ multiplex PCR; TCRdb keeps only in-frame clonotypes and omits some of them. The sample includes under 200,000 clones, less than 80% of them seen just once. Sample: CD4+ T cells sorted from blood, taken at week 24, from a patient treated with tofacitinib. The source of these receptors is a human donor with alopecia areata. Both conserved end residues are part of each CDR3. A D gene is named only where the DNA matches it firmly. The size field is filled for only some rows; it gives once, few, many or a size class.

d_gene: TRBD1
v_gene: TRBV13
abundance: NA
len: 16
j_gene: TRBJ2-7
CDR3aa: CASSLRQGILGDEQYF
CDR3nt: TGTGCCAGCAGCTTACGACAGGGGATTTTGGGGGACGAGCAGTACTTC

d_gene: TRBD1
v_gene: TRBV7-9
abundance: few
len: 15
j_gene: TRBJ1-6
CDR3aa: CASSPQGIVDSPLHF
CDR3nt: TGTGCCAGCAGCCCACAGGGGATCGTCGATTCACCCCTCCACTTT

d_gene: NA
v_gene: TRBV25-1
abundance: NA
len: 15
j_gene: TRBJ1-2
CDR3aa: CASSVRLGGTYGYTF
CDR3nt: TGTGCCAGCAGTGTCCGATTGGGGGGGACTTATGGCTACACCTTC

d_gene: TRBD2
v_gene: TRBV15
abundance: few
len: 16
j_gene: TRBJ2-3
CDR3aa: CATSREKASGGDTQYF
CDR3nt: TGTGCCACCAGCAGAGAAAAAGCCAGCGGGGGGGATACGCAGTATTTT

d_gene: TRBD2
v_gene: TRBV9
abundance: NA
len: 15
j_gene: TRBJ2-1
CDR3aa: CASSVGLASDNEQFF
CDR3nt: TGTGCCAGCAGCGTCGGACTAGCTTCGGACAATGAGCAGTTCTTC

d_gene: NA
v_gene: TRBV7-8
abundance: few
len: 17
j_gene: TRBJ1-1
CDR3aa: CASSLERGALGNTEAFF
CDR3nt: TGTGCCAGCAGCTTAGAGCGGGGGGCTTTAGGGAACACTGAAGCTTTCTTT

d_gene: TRBD1
v_gene: TRBV9
abundance: NA
len: 14
j_gene: TRBJ2-7
CDR3aa: CASSATGYTYEQYF
CDR3nt: TGTGCCAGCAGCGCGACAGGGTATACCTACGAGCAGTACTTC

d_gene: NA
v_gene: TRBV30
abundance: few
len: 15
j_gene: TRBJ2-5
CDR3aa: CAWNRQITYQETQYF
CDR3nt: TGTGCCTGGAACAGACAGATTACGTACCAAGAGACCCAGTACTTC

d_gene: TRBD2
v_gene: TRBV9
abundance: NA
len: 15
j_gene: TRBJ2-5
CDR3aa: CASSPAAGVRETQYF
CDR3nt: TGTGCCAGCAGCCCCGCAGCGGGGGTGAGAGAGACCCAGTACTTC

d_gene: NA
v_gene: TRBV20-1
abundance: NA
len: 10
j_gene: TRBJ2-1
CDR3aa: CSASDNEQFF
CDR3nt: TGCAGTGCTTCGGACAATGAGCAGTTCTTC

d_gene: NA
v_gene: TRBV2
abundance: NA
len: 11
j_gene: TRBJ2-5
CDR3aa: CASNREVAQYF
CDR3nt: TGTGCCAGCAATCGGGAAGTGGCCCAGTACTTC

d_gene: NA
v_gene: TRBV10-3
abundance: few
len: 16
j_gene: TRBJ2-3
CDR3aa: CAISESTGSSTDTQYF
CDR3nt: TGTGCCATCAGTGAGTCCACAGGGTCTAGCACAGATACGCAGTATTTT

d_gene: NA
v_gene: TRBV23-1
abundance: NA
len: 16
j_gene: TRBJ2-6
CDR3aa: CASSQSRGPAANVLTF
CDR3nt: TGCGCCAGCAGTCAATCCAGGGGACCAGCGGCGAACGTCCTGACTTTC

d_gene: TRBD2
v_gene: TRBV11-2
abundance: NA
len: 15
j_gene: TRBJ2-7
CDR3aa: CASSPEVGTTYEQYF
CDR3nt: TGTGCCAGCAGCCCCGAGGTGGGGACTACCTACGAGCAGTACTTC

d_gene: NA
v_gene: TRBV29-1
abundance: NA
len: 10
j_gene: TRBJ2-1
CDR3aa: CSSGAERGFF
CDR3nt: TGCAGCTCGGGGGCAGAGAGGGGGTTCTTC

d_gene: TRBD1
v_gene: TRBV2
abundance: NA
len: 14
j_gene: TRBJ1-4
CDR3aa: CASRPDRAGEKLFF
CDR3nt: TGTGCCAGCAGACCCGACAGGGCCGGTGAAAAACTGTTTTTT

d_gene: NA
v_gene: TRBV29-1
abundance: NA
len: 12
j_gene: TRBJ1-1
CDR3aa: CSVRPPNTEAFF
CDR3nt: TGCAGCGTCCGACCGCCGAACACTGAAGCTTTCTTT

d_gene: TRBD1
v_gene: TRBV6-1
abundance: NA
len: 15
j_gene: TRBJ1-4
CDR3aa: CASRTGDATNEKLFF
CDR3nt: TGTGCCAGCAGAACAGGGGACGCAACTAATGAAAAACTGTTTTTT

d_gene: TRBD1
v_gene: TRBV4-2
abundance: NA
len: 15
j_gene: TRBJ2-2
CDR3aa: CASSPGTVNTGELFF
CDR3nt: TGTGCCAGCAGCCCGGGGACAGTCAACACCGGGGAGCTGTTTTTT

d_gene: NA
v_gene: TRBV2
abundance: NA
len: 13
j_gene: TRBJ2-2
CDR3aa: CASSRVDTGELFF
CDR3nt: TGTGCCAGCAGTAGGGTGGACACCGGGGAGCTGTTTTTT

d_gene: NA
v_gene: TRBV2
abundance: NA
len: 12
j_gene: TRBJ2-3
CDR3aa: CASRQSTDTQYF
CDR3nt: TGTGCCAGCAGACAAAGCACAGATACGCAGTATTTT

d_gene: TRBD1
v_gene: TRBV28
abundance: few
len: 15
j_gene: TRBJ2-7
CDR3aa: CASSPLWDSTYEQYF
CDR3nt: TGTGCCAGCAGCCCCCTTTGGGACAGCACCTACGAGCAGTACTTC

d_gene: NA
v_gene: TRBV11-2
abundance: NA
len: 13
j_gene: TRBJ1-5
CDR3aa: CASSLYSDQPQHF
CDR3nt: TGTGCCAGCAGCTTATATTCCGATCAGCCCCAGCATTTT

d_gene: NA
v_gene: TRBV5-1
abundance: once
len: 11
j_gene: TRBJ1-1
CDR3aa: CASSLDRQAFF
CDR3nt: TGCGCCAGCAGCTTGGACAGGCAAGCTTTCTTT

d_gene: TRBD1
v_gene: TRBV5-1
abundance: NA
len: 14
j_gene: TRBJ2-5
CDR3aa: CASSVTGGLETQYF
CDR3nt: TGCGCCAGCAGCGTGACAGGGGGCCTGGAGACCCAGTACTTC

d_gene: NA
v_gene: TRBV14
abundance: few
len: 11
j_gene: TRBJ2-7
CDR3aa: CASSHTYEQYF
CDR3nt: TGTGCCAGCAGCCACACCTACGAGCAGTACTTC

d_gene: NA
v_gene: TRBV2
abundance: medium-sized
len: 14
j_gene: TRBJ1-5
CDR3aa: CASSGQSSNQPQHF
CDR3nt: TGTGCCAGCAGTGGACAGTCGAGCAATCAGCCCCAGCATTTT

d_gene: NA
v_gene: TRBV25-1
abundance: NA
len: 13
j_gene: TRBJ2-5
CDR3aa: CASSGTLQETQYF
CDR3nt: TGTGCCAGCAGTGGGACCTTACAAGAGACCCAGTACTTC

d_gene: NA
v_gene: TRBV11-2
abundance: NA
len: 11
j_gene: TRBJ2-5
CDR3aa: CASQGGATQYF
CDR3nt: TGTGCCAGCCAGGGAGGTGCGACCCAGTACTTC

d_gene: NA
v_gene: TRBV2
abundance: NA
len: 15
j_gene: TRBJ2-6
CDR3aa: CASSGRGSGANVLTF
CDR3nt: TGTGCCAGCAGTGGGAGGGGGTCTGGGGCCAACGTCCTGACTTTC

d_gene: TRBD1
v_gene: TRBV14
abundance: few
len: 15
j_gene: TRBJ1-6
CDR3aa: CASSPRTGYSSPLHF
CDR3nt: TGTGCCAGCAGCCCCCGGACAGGGTATTCGTCACCCCTCCACTTT

d_gene: TRBD1
v_gene: TRBV5-1
abundance: few
len: 12
j_gene: TRBJ1-2
CDR3aa: CASVGQVYGYTF
CDR3nt: TGCGCCAGCGTGGGACAGGTATATGGCTACACCTTC

d_gene: TRBD1
v_gene: TRBV4-1
abundance: few
len: 15
j_gene: TRBJ2-5
CDR3aa: CASSQEGQAWETQYF
CDR3nt: TGCGCCAGCAGCCAAGAGGGACAGGCTTGGGAGACCCAGTACTTC

d_gene: TRBD2
v_gene: TRBV11-1
abundance: NA
len: 19
j_gene: TRBJ2-5
CDR3aa: CASSPRGLAGAHFQETQYF
CDR3nt: TGTGCCAGCAGCCCACGGGGACTAGCGGGAGCCCACTTTCAAGAGACCCAGTACTTC

d_gene: NA
v_gene: TRBV29-1
abundance: few
len: 14
j_gene: TRBJ2-3
CDR3aa: CSVGLRLSTDTQYF
CDR3nt: TGCAGCGTGGGGCTCCGTCTTAGCACAGATACGCAGTATTTT

d_gene: TRBD1
v_gene: TRBV2
abundance: few
len: 14
j_gene: TRBJ1-6
CDR3aa: CASIIDRVHSPLHF
CDR3nt: TGTGCCAGCATCATCGACAGGGTTCATTCACCCCTCCACTTT

d_gene: NA
v_gene: TRBV25-1
abundance: NA
len: 13
j_gene: TRBJ1-1
CDR3aa: CASSDSWNTEAFF
CDR3nt: TGTGCCAGCAGCGATAGCTGGAACACTGAAGCTTTCTTT

d_gene: TRBD2
v_gene: TRBV4-2
abundance: few
len: 14
j_gene: TRBJ2-7
CDR3aa: CASSMGLETYEQYF
CDR3nt: TGTGCCAGCAGCATGGGACTAGAGACCTACGAGCAGTACTTC

d_gene: NA
v_gene: TRBV20-1
abundance: NA
len: 11
j_gene: TRBJ1-2
CDR3aa: CSAGQNYGYTF
CDR3nt: TGCAGTGCGGGTCAGAACTATGGCTACACCTTC

d_gene: NA
v_gene: TRBV25-1
abundance: NA
len: 11
j_gene: TRBJ2-7
CDR3aa: CASSRGGEQYF
CDR3nt: TGTGCCAGCAGTAGGGGGGGCGAGCAGTACTTC